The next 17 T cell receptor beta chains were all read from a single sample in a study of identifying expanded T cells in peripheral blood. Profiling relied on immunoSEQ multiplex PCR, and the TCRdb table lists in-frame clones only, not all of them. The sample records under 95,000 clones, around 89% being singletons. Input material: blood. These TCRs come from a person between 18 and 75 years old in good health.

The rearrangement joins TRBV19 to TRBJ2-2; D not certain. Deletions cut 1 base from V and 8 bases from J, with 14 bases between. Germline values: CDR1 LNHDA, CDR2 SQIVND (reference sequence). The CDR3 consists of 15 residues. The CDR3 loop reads CASSIVYWEQGELFF. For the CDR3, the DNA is TGTGCCAGTAGTATAGTTTATTGGGAACAGGGGGAGCTGTTTTTT. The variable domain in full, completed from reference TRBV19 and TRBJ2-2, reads DGGITQSPKYLFRKEGQNVTLSCEQNLNHDAMYWYRQDPGQGLRLIYYSQIVNDFQKGDIAEGYSVSREKKESFPLTVTSAQKNPTAFYLCASSIVYWEQGELFFGEGSRLTVL.

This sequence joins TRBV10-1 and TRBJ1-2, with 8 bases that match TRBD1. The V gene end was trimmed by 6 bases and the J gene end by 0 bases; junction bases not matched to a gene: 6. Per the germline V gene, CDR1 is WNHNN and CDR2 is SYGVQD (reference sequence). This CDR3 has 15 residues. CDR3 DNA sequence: TGCGCCAGCAGAGAGGACAGGGACTCTAACTATGGCTACACCTTC. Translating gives CASREDRDSNYGYTF.

Here the CDR3 reads CASSLDLGPGLTVGELFF. CDR3 sequence (DNA): TGTGCCAGCAGCTTAGATTTAGGCCCAGGGTTGACGGTCGGGGAGCTGTTTTTT. This chain links TRBV11-2 with TRBJ2-2; TRBD1 might be the D (5 bases). The germline V gene has CDR1 SGHAT and CDR2 FQNNGV. V was cut by 0 bases and J by 7 bases, with 21 bases left in between. This CDR3 spans 18 amino acids. Drawing the rest from reference TRBV11-2 and TRBJ2-2, the complete variable domain is EAGVAQSPRYKIIEKRQSVAFWCNPISGHATLYWYQQILGQGPKLLIQFQNNGVVDDSQLPKDRFSAERLKGVDSTLKIQPAKLEDSAVYLCASSLDLGPGLTVGELFFGEGSRLTVL.

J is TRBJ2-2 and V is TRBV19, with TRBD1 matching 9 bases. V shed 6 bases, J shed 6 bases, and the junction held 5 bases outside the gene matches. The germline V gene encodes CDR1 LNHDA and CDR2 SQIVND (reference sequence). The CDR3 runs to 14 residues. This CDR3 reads CASRSTGGPGELFF. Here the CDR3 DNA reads TGTGCCAGTAGGAGTACAGGGGGCCCCGGGGAGCTGTTTTTT.

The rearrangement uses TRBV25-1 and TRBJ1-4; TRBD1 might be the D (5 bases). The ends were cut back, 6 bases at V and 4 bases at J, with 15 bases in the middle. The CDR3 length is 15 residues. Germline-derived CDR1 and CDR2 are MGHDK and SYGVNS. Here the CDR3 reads CASSHAQGRNEKLFF. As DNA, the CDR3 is TGTGCCAGCAGCCACGCGCAGGGACGTAATGAAAAACTGTTTTTT.

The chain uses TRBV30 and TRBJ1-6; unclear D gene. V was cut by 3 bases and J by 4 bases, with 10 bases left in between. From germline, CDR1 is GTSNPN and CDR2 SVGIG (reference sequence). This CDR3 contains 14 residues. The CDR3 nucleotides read TGTGCCTGGAGCCGCCGGGCTTATAATTCACCCCTCCACTTT. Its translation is CAWSRRAYNSPLHF.

The CDR3: CASSQAGGENTQYF. The CDR3 DNA reads as TGTGCCAGCAGCCAAGCGGGGGGGGAGAATACGCAGTATTTT. The chain recombines TRBV5-6 with TRBJ2-3; 10 bases align to TRBD2. CDR1 SGHDT and CDR2 YYEEEE come from the germline V gene. The junction had 6 bases not matched to a gene; V was cut back by 4 bases and J by 7 bases. The CDR3 extends over 14 amino acids. Complete variable domain (other parts from reference TRBV5-6 and TRBJ2-3): DAGVTQSPTHLIKTRGQQVTLRCSPKSGHDTVSWYQQALGQGPQFIFQYYEEEERQRGNFPDRFSGHQFPNYSSELNVNALLLGDSALYLCASSQAGGENTQYFGPGTRLTVL.

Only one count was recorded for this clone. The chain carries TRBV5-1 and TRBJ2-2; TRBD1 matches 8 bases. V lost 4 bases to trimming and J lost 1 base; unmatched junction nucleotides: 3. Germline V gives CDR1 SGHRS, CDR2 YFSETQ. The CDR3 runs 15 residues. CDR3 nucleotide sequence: TGCGCCAGCAGCCAGGGGGCTGTGAACACCGGGGAGCTGTTTTTT. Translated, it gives CASSQGAVNTGELFF.

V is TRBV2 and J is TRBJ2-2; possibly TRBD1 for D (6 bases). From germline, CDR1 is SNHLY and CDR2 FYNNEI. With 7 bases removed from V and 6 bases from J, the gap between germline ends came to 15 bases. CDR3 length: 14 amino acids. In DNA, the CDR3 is TGTGCCAGCACCCGGACAGACGGGGCCGGGGAGCTGTTTTTT. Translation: CASTRTDGAGELFF. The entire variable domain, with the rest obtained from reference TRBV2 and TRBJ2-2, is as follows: EPEVTQTPSHQVTQMGQEVILRCVPISNHLYFYWYRQILGQKVEFLVSFYNNEISEKSEIFDDQFSVERPDGSNFTLKIRSTKLEDSAMYFCASTRTDGAGELFFGEGSRLTVL.

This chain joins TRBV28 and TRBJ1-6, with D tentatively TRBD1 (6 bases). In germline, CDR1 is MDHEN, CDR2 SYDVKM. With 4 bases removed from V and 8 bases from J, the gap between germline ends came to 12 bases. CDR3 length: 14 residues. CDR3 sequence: CASSYPGQYSPLHF. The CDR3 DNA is TGTGCCAGCAGTTACCCGGGACAATATTCACCCCTCCACTTT.

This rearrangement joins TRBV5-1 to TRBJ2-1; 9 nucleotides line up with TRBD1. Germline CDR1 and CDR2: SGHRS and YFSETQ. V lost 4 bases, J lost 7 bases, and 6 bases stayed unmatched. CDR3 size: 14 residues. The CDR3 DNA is TGCGCCAGCAGCCCGGGACAGGGTGTGAATGAGCAGTTCTTC. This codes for CASSPGQGVNEQFF.

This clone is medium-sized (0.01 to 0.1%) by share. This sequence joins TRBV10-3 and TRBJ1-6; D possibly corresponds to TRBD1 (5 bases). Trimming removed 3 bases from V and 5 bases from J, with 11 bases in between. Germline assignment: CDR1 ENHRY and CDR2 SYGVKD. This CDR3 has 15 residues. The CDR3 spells CAISEGDRHNSPLHF. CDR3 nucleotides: TGTGCCATCAGTGAAGGAGACAGACATAATTCACCCCTCCACTTT.

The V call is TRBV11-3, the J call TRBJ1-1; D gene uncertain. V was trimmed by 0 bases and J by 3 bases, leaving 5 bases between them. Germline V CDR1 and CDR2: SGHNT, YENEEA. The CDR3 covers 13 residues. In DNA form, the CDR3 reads TGTGCCAGCAGCTTAGACCCATACACTGAAGCTTTCTTT. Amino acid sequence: CASSLDPYTEAFF.

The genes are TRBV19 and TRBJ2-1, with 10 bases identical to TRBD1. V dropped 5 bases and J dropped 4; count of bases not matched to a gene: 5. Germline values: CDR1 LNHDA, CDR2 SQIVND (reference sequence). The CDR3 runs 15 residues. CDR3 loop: CASSPGTGDYNEQFF. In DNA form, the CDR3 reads TGTGCCAGTAGTCCGGGGACAGGGGATTACAATGAGCAGTTCTTC.

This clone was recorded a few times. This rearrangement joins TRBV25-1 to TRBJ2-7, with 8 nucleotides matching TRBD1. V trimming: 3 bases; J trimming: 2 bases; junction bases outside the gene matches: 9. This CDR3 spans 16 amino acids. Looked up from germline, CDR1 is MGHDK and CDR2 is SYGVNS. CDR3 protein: CASSELNYRGAYEQYF. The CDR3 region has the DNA TGTGCCAGCAGTGAGCTAAACTACAGGGGGGCCTACGAGCAGTACTTC.

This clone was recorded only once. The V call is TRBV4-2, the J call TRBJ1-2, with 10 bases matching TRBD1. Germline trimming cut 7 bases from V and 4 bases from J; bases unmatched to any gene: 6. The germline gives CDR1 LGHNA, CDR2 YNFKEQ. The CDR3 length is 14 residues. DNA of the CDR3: TGTGCCAGCAAATCCGGGACAGGGGCCTATGGCTACACCTTC. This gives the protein CASKSGTGAYGYTF.

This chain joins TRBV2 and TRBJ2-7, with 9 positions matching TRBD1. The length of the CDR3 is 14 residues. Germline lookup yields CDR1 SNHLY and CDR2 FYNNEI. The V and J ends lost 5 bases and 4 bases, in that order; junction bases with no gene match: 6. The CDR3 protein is CASSWRTGEYEQYF. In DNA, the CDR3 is TGTGCCAGCAGTTGGAGGACAGGGGAATACGAGCAGTACTTC.